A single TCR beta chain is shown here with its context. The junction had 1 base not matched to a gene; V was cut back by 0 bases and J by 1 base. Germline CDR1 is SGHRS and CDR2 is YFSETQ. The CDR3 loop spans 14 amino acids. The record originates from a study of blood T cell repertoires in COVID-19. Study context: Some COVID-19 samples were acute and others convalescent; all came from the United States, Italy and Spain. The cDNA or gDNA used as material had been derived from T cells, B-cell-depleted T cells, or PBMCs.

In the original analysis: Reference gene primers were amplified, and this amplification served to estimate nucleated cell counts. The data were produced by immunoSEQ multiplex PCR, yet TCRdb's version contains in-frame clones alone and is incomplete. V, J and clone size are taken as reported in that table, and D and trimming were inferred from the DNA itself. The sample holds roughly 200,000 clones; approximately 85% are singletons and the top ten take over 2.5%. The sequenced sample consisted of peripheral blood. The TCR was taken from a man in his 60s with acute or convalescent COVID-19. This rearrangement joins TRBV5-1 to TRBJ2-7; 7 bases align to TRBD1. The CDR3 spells CASSLADRSYEQYF. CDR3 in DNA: TGCGCCAGCAGCTTGGCGGACAGGTCCTACGAGCAGTACTTC.